The sequence of this TCR beta chain was determined in a study of cytomegalovirus exposure and HLA in healthy donors (dated by TCRdb to between 2016 and 2019). Turning to the overall study: An earlier analysis of about 560 of the donors reported approximately 300 Gb of sequence data and some 110 million unique TCR beta sequences obtained from about 179 million T cells. Donor age, sex, ethnicity and CMV serostatus were compiled alongside the repertoire data. The study aimed to test whether signatures of past pathogen exposure could be identified by cataloging public T cell receptors. To predict cytomegalovirus infection status, the study brought together high-throughput TCR immunosequencing, statistical association of individual TCRs with disease status, and machine learning. HLA typing included class I and class II loci at four-digit resolution. Among the roughly 400 genotyped donors, more than 70% belonged to the genetic ancestry cluster associated with self-reported Caucasian donors. About five DR-DQ haplotypes were handled as single units for association and clustering because linkage in the cohort was strong. All discovery cohort repertoires had been generated using a single sequencing platform. In a later genetic analysis, genome-wide SNP genotypes for about 65% of the roughly 700 donors were used, and that subset was treated as a discovery cohort. The later analysis used no new phenotypic data to find candidate immune exposures, relying instead on TCR beta sequences and their occurrence across donors. Across approximately 400 genotyped donors of the cohort, an average of approximately 200,000 unique TCR beta nucleotide sequences per donor were sequenced, and roughly a sixth of those sequences were non-productive. To decide whether each TCR beta V gene segment behaved as functional or pseudogenic, an earlier analysis of over 500 of the donors relied on high-throughput TCR beta sequencing. A later analysis re-examined previously published TCR beta repertoires from just over 650 donors and added high-resolution HLA genotyping to investigate patterns of TCR occurrence. Typing coverage varied by locus: about 620-630 donors for A, B, C, DRB1 and DQB1; approximately 500 for DQA1; approximately 610 for DPA1; 450 to 480 for DPB1. In addition to the first cohort of roughly 700 subjects, a separate validation cohort of under 150 different subjects was used. The study used immunosequencing to profile the T cell repertoires of 600 to 850 subjects and linked those repertoires to cytomegalovirus serostatus. Around 330 gigabases of sequencing data and roughly 80 million unique TCR sequences made up an early release that covered some 640 HLA-typed donors. Paper-wide results and their limitations: Linkage disequilibrium might explain the correlated functional status among segregating V segments, but an unknown experimental factor could not be ruled out. A later analysis found that TCR association rates varied across HLA loci, with DRB1 alleles showing the most associated TCRs and HLA-C alleles the fewest. Because counts were too low, roughly 18 rarely observed V segments, including chromosome 9 orphons, were left out of the earlier analysis of roughly 600 of the donors. In vitro tests confirmed that a few of the cytomegalovirus-associated TCR beta chains recognize cytomegalovirus antigens. The presence/absence analyses assumed that sequencing depth was roughly uniform across donors, and that assumption may not be true. A cluster of highly shared sequence variants was judged likely to represent a technical artifact of the sequencing pipeline. While some public TCRs were present in many individuals, most TCR sequences turned up only very rarely across donors. In this cohort, only TCR beta chains were sequenced, and detectable features were limited by the absence of alpha or paired-chain data. The classifier was reported to diagnose cytomegalovirus status with high specificity and sensitivity in both the original cohort and the validation cohort. A later analysis associated 15,000 to 20,000 TCR beta sequences with specific HLA alleles at a false discovery rate of 0.05. Most CMV-associated TCR beta chains appeared to be HLA-restricted in a later analysis, and the HLA associations seemed to be driven largely by CMV exposure. Several of the top co-occurrence clusters appeared to be linked to parvovirus B19, influenza, CMV and Epstein-Barr virus, according to a later analysis. According to the authors, the approach could potentially be generalized to other disease states and immunological phenotypes. A total of 150 to 200 TCR beta chains were listed by the study as associated with cytomegalovirus. A later genetic analysis reported fewer N-insertions in productive TCRs among donors in an Asian-associated ancestry cluster than the 666-donor mean. A further reported finding was that TCR beta sequences accurately predicted the HLA-A and HLA-B alleles for most subjects in the first cohort. Because HLA typing was missing for some donors at each locus, association tests included only the typed subset. In an earlier analysis of some 640 of the donors, most TCR beta V segments were observed in productive rearrangements about 87% or about 30% of the time, broadly matching IMGT annotations. A later analysis found that HLA-associated TCR beta chains were more clonally expanded and had lower generation probabilities than equally common non-associated chains. For the cohort, immune exposure information was limited to CMV serostatus. Assigning TCR associations to individual alleles was difficult when HLA alleles, especially DR and DQ, strongly co-occurred. Because the 87-base-pair reads could not distinguish some IMGT-functional V segments, including TRBV6-2 and TRBV6-3, those segments were excluded. An association between a missense DCLRE1C variant and V-gene and J-gene trimming of TCR beta chains was found in a later genetic analysis and replicated in an independent cohort.

The library was made by the immunoSEQ multiplex PCR assay. A mixture of 60 forward primers for TCR Vbeta segments and 13 reverse primers for TCR Jbeta segments was used in the multiplex PCR. The CDR3 region of rearranged TCR beta genes was amplified from genomic DNA by a multiplex PCR assay. On the Illumina HiSeq System, the amplified TCR beta libraries were sequenced as 87-base-pair reads. Regarding the original processing steps: Across the 700 or so repertoires, a later analysis counted some 80 million unique TCR beta chains, 9 million to 14 million of which were shared by at least two donors. Raw reads were error-corrected and collapsed into unique sequences with a nearest-neighbor algorithm that merged closely related sequences to remove PCR and sequencing errors. V, D and J gene segments were assigned by aligning CDR3 sequences to IMGT reference sequences. Each retained sequence needed at least a six-nucleotide match to both a V gene segment and a J gene segment. A rearrangement counted as productive if the CDR3 had no stop codons and remained in frame with V and J, and every other rearrangement counted as non-productive. Following IMGT convention, CDR3 was defined as the stretch from the second conserved V-encoded cysteine up to the conserved J-encoded phenylalanine. Sequences without an unambiguous match to a single V gene segment were excluded from the earlier analysis of over 500 of the donors. An earlier analysis of a few hundred of the donors called V segments functional above 56.7% productive rearrangements and segregating when the between-donor standard deviation exceeded 5%. A statistical classification framework was built to diagnose cytomegalovirus status from the catalog of TCR beta chain sequences. A later analysis assigned V and J genes by comparing TCR nucleotide sequences with IMGT/GENE-DB human TR gene sequences. In a later analysis, CDR3 sequences and most-parsimonious VDJ recombination scenarios were assigned using the TCRdist pipeline. In a later analysis, each TCR beta chain was defined by its CDR3 amino acid sequence together with its V-gene family, and reads without a unique V-gene family were excluded. As a way to deal with suspected cross-contamination and a sequencing artifact, a later analysis dropped roughly 620 nucleotide sequences that were highly shared and had low generation probability. In a later analysis, a clonal expansion index for each public chain was calculated from normalized within-repertoire ranks of inferred template counts. In a later analysis, generation probabilities were computed using a VDJ recombination model fitted to out-of-frame rearrangements, and the results were checked against IGoR. Hypergeometric tests were used in a later analysis to score TCR-TCR, TCR-HLA and TCR-CMV co-occurrence, with a repertoire-size bias correction applied to the TCR pairs. To estimate false discovery rates, a later analysis permuted the HLA or CMV assignments 20 times. In a later analysis, co-occurring TCRs were grouped with DBSCAN, and TCRdist sequence similarity was added when clustering was performed within HLA-allele-positive subsets. For co-occurrence clustering, repertoires with fewer than 30,000 or more than 120,000 public chains were excluded, along with five or six repertoires with anomalous nucleotide sharing. TCRdb holds this immuneACCESS table with in-frame rearrangements only. Some clones are missing; in checked studies, unresolved V genes explain under half, and the rest has no known cause. From that table come the V and J calls and clone size; the DNA was used to work out D and trimming. Recorded for this sample are 180,000 or so clones; about three quarters of them occurred a single time. The top ten constitute about 14% of the sample.

The germline V gene (reference sequence) gives CDR1 as LNHDA and CDR2 as SQIVND. From cysteine to phenylalanine, the CDR3 is 13 amino acids long. Just CDR3 DNA is preserved here, 39 bases in frame from base 1. V and J lose 5 bases and 4 bases, and a span of 9 bases separates them. The cohort was made up of approximately 670 healthy bone marrow donors. At the time of sampling, every cohort member was nominally healthy, though immune exposures that went unrecorded were likely present. The donor tested CMV seropositive, placing the donor among the 290 or so seropositive members of the cohort. A peripheral blood sample was collected from each donor, and TCR beta sequencing was performed on peripheral blood mononuclear cells. Genomic DNA was extracted from the blood cell samples with the Qiagen DNeasy Blood Extraction Kit. To note about this clone: Its antigen is not yet known. The sample holds no much larger clone one base away, and base qualities are not on file.

The chain is made from TRBV19 and TRBJ1-5; the D gene cannot be named for sure. Sequenced input: PBMCs. The receptor was isolated from a man aged 45-65 years in good health and CMV-seropositive. The CDR3 amino acid sequence is: CASSDTENQPQHF. The DNA is TGTGCCAGTAGTGATACAGAGAATCAGCCCCAGCATTTT. Where the CDR3 stops, the reference TRBV19 and TRBJ1-5 genes take over; the full variable domain is DGGITQSPKYLFRKEGQNVTLSCEQNLNHDAMYWYRQDPGQGLRLIYYSQIVNDFQKGDIAEGYSVSREKKESFPLTVTSAQKNPTAFYLCASSDTENQPQHFGDGTRLSIL.